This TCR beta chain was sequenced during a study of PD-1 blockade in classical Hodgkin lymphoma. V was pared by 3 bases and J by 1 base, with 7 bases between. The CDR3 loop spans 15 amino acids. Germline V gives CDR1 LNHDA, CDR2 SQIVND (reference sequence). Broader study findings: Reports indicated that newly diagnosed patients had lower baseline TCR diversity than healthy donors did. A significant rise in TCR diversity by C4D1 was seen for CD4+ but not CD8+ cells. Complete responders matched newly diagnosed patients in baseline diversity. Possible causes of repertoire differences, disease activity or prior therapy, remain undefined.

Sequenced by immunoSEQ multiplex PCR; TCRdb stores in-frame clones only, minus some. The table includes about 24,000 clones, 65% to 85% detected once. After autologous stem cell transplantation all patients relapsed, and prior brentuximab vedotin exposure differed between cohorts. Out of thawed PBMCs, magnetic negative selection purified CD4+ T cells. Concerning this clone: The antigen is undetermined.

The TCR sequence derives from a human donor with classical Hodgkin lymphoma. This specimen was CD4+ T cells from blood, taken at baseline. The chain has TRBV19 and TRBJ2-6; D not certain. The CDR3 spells CASSIQDSGANVLTF. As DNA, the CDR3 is TGTGCCAGTAGTATCCAAGATTCTGGGGCCAACGTCCTGACTTTC.